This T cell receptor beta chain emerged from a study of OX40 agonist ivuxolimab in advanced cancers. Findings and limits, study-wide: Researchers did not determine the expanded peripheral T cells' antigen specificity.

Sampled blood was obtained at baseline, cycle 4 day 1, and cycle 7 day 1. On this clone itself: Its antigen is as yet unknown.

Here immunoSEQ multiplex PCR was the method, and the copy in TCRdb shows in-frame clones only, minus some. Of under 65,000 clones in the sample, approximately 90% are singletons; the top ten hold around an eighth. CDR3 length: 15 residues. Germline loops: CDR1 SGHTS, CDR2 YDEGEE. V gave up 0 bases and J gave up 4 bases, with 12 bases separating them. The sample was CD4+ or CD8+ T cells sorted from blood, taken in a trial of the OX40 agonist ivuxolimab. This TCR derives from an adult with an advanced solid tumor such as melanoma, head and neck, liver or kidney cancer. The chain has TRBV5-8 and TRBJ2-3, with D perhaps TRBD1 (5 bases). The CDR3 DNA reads TGTGCCAGCAGCTTGGTGCAGGGCCCCCCAGATACGCAGTATTTT. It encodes CASSLVQGPPDTQYF.